These 24 T cell receptor beta chains were all obtained from the same sample, sequenced in a study of CD8 T cells in ankylosing spondylitis. From the 5' RACE reads, TCRdb called clonotypes with MiXCR, one entry per CDR3 protein. The table lists 380,000 or so distinct CDR3 sequences, roughly 20% of them singletons, with over 10% in the top ten. The sample consisted of blood, either unsorted or a sorted T cell fraction (not recorded which). The receptors here all came from a male donor with ankylosing spondylitis or in good health (not recorded which).

This clonotype was seen many times. This chain uses TRBV7-6 with TRBJ2-7; 10 bases align to TRBD1. Losses at the gene ends were 1 base for V and 5 bases for J; bases not matched to a gene: 2. Germline loops: CDR1 SGHVS, CDR2 FNYEAQ. This CDR3 has 14 amino acids. CDR3 sequence reads: CASSLGQGANEQYF. CDR3 nucleotide sequence: TGTGCCAGCAGCTTAGGACAGGGGGCAAACGAGCAGTACTTC. The variable domain in full, with the rest retrieved from reference TRBV7-6 and TRBJ2-7, is GAGVSQSPRYKVTKRGQDVALRCDPISGHVSLYWYRQALGQGPEFLTYFNYEAQQDKSGLPNDRFSAERPEGSISTLTIQRTEQRDSAMYRCASSLGQGANEQYFGPGTRLTVT.

The chain recombines TRBV7-9 with TRBJ2-3; TRBD2 matches 8 bases. The CDR3 sequence is 15 residues long. CDR1 and CDR2 (germline): SEHNR, FQNEAQ (reference sequence). J lost 6 bases, V lost 2 bases, and 7 bases had no gene match. The CDR3 DNA is TGTGCCAGCAGCTTATTGGGACTAGATTCGGATACGCAGTATTTT. This gives the protein CASSLLGLDSDTQYF.

This clonotype turned up a few times. The rearrangement links TRBV12-3 or TRBV12-4 to TRBJ2-7; 12 bases line up with TRBD2. V lost 6 bases, J lost 1 base, and 4 bases stayed unmatched. The CDR3 has 15 residues. CDR3 DNA: TGTGCCAGCAGGCTACTAGCGGGGGGATCCTACGAGCAGTACTTC. It codes for CASRLLAGGSYEQYF.

The chain uses TRBV28 and TRBJ2-4; 8 nucleotides agree with TRBD1. CDR1 is MDHEN and CDR2 is SYDVKM in the germline V gene. The CDR3 runs 15 residues. Trimming at V came to 5 bases and at J to 1 base, leaving 4 bases not matched to a gene. The CDR3 loop reads CASSRRGLAKNIQYF. CDR3 nucleotide sequence: TGTGCCAGCAGTCGCAGGGGGCTTGCCAAAAACATTCAGTACTTC.

The V and J genes are TRBV11-2 and TRBJ2-2, with TRBD1 matching over 10 bases. Germline assignment: CDR1 SGHAT and CDR2 FQNNGV. This CDR3 is built from 15 residues. After removal of 7 bases from V and 4 bases from J, the junction contained 6 bases not matched to a gene. CDR3: CASIPRDRGTGELFF. In nucleotides, the CDR3 is TGTGCCAGCATCCCCCGGGACAGGGGCACCGGGGAGCTGTTTTTT.

This clonotype was observed a handful of times. J is TRBJ2-1 and V is TRBV4-1; 10 bases align to TRBD2. Germline-derived CDR1 and CDR2 are MGHRA and YSYEKL. The CDR3 is 14 residues long. After removal of 0 bases from V and 10 bases from J, the junction contained 3 bases not matched to a gene. The CDR3 nucleotides read TGCGCCAGCAGCCAAGATGAGACTAGCGGGGAGCAGTTCTTC. This encodes CASSQDETSGEQFF.

This clonotype was seen ten or more times. One end of the junction is discordant with germline, which a read error may explain. The V gene is TRBV5-1, the J gene TRBJ1-6, with 8 bases fitting TRBD1. The CDR3 consists of 13 residues. From germline, CDR1 is SGHRS and CDR2 YFSETQ. The CDR3 nucleotides read TGCGCCAGCAGCTTGCCCCCGGACAGGGCAAGCACCTTT. Translated: CASSLPPDRASTF.

This clonotype came up a few times. The junction departs from germline at one end; a sequencing error may be responsible. This chain uses TRBV11-2 with TRBJ2-3; D possibly corresponds to TRBD2 (6 bases). The germline V gene has CDR1 SGHAT and CDR2 FQNNGV. CDR3 length: 17 residues. The CDR3 loop is CASSLDLAGGGTDTQYF. The CDR3 DNA reads as TGTGCCAGCAGCCTAGACTTGGCCGGCGGGGGCACAGATACGCAGTATTTT.

The rearrangement links TRBV6-2 or TRBV6-3 to TRBJ2-7, with 8 bases matching TRBD1. There are 15 residues in the CDR3. J was trimmed by 6 bases and V by 4 bases; bases with no gene match: 11. Germline CDR1 MNHEY, CDR2 SVGEGT. CDR3 in amino acids: CASSFRTGPSPEQYF. The CDR3 DNA sequence: TGTGCCAGCAGTTTCCGGACAGGGCCCTCCCCCGAGCAGTACTTC.

The J gene is TRBJ2-2, the V gene TRBV11-2; D is perhaps TRBD2 (7 bases). Trimming removed 6 bases from V and 6 bases from J, with 17 bases in between. Germline CDR1 reads SGHAT; CDR2 reads FQNNGV. The CDR3 runs 15 residues. This CDR3 is CASSSMGGAAGELFF. The CDR3 bases are TGTGCCAGCAGTTCGATGGGGGGGGCCGCCGGGGAGCTGTTTTTT.

The chain joins TRBV5-1 to TRBJ2-7; TRBD1 might be the D (6 bases). This CDR3 is built from 14 residues. V shed 2 bases and J shed 4 bases, with 13 bases lying between them. Per the germline V gene, CDR1 is SGHRS and CDR2 is YFSETQ. The CDR3 spells CASSFAGTYYEQYF. CDR3 nucleotides: TGCGCCAGCAGCTTCGCCGGGACATATTACGAGCAGTACTTC.

The rearrangement joins TRBV4-1 to TRBJ2-1; no firm D call. Looked up from germline, CDR1 is MGHRA and CDR2 is YSYEKL. The CDR3 runs to 13 residues. Trimming shortened V by 2 bases and J by 8 bases, and 10 bases separated the two germline ends. CDR3 in amino acids: CASSQLEVDEQFF. The DNA for the CDR3 is TGCGCCAGCAGCCAACTCGAGGTGGATGAGCAGTTCTTC.

A word on this clonotype: A much larger clone is a single base away; this may be a read error. The chain recombines TRBV3-1 with TRBJ2-1; 7 bases align to TRBD2. The CDR3 spans 15 residues. The germline V gene has CDR1 LGHDT and CDR2 YNNKEL (reference sequence). The CDR3 DNA sequence: TGTGCCTGCAGCCAAGGCAGTCCGGGGGGCAATGAGCAGTTCTTC. It translates to CACSQGSPGGNEQFF.

The chain is built from TRBV29-1 and TRBJ2-7; D is possibly TRBD1 (5 bases). The CDR3 totals 12 residues. V shed 6 bases and J shed 5 bases, with 14 bases lying between them. Germline CDR1 reads SQVTM; CDR2 reads ANQGSEA. The CDR3 sequence: CSVETLGDEQYF. Written as DNA, the CDR3 is TGCAGCGTGGAAACCCTAGGGGACGAGCAGTACTTC.

This rearrangement joins TRBV4-1 to TRBJ2-7, with D tentatively TRBD1 or TRBD2 (5 bases each). The V gene's germline CDR1 is MGHRA and CDR2 YSYEKL. This CDR3 spans 16 amino acids. V shed 0 bases and J shed 1 base, with 13 bases lying between them. The CDR3 spells CASSQDPGWGSYEQYF. For the CDR3, the DNA is TGCGCCAGCAGCCAAGACCCAGGGTGGGGGTCCTACGAGCAGTACTTC.

The V and J genes are TRBV29-1 and TRBJ2-1; 7 bases align to TRBD2. J lost 9 bases, V lost 4 bases, and 6 bases had no gene match. This CDR3 has 12 residues. Germline V CDR1 and CDR2: SQVTM, ANQGSEA. CDR3 DNA: TGCAGCGTTGTGTCCGGGGGGAGTGAGCAGTTCTTC. This gives the protein CSVVSGGSEQFF.

This clonotype was observed a few times. This chain uses TRBV7-6 with TRBJ2-3; D not certain. Germline V gives CDR1 SGHVS, CDR2 FNYEAQ. V lost 4 bases, J lost 1 base, and 6 bases lay in between. The CDR3 contains 13 residues. Here the CDR3 DNA reads TGTGCCAGCAGCTCGGCTGGCACAGATACGCAGTATTTT. Translation gives CASSSAGTDTQYF.

CDR3 DNA: TGTGCCAGCAGCGCGGGAGGAACAGGGGTTCTTCGCGGGGAGCTGTTTTTT. It yields the protein CASSAGGTGVLRGELFF. The V call is TRBV9, the J call TRBJ2-2; perhaps D is TRBD1 or TRBD2 (7 bases each). Germline V gene data show CDR1 as SGDLS and CDR2 as YYNGEE. The CDR3 is 17 residues long. Trimming removed 3 bases at V and 7 bases at J, with 22 bases between.

This clonotype was found a few times. The chain employs TRBV20-1 and TRBJ2-3; TRBD1 matches at 10 bases. J lost 8 bases, V lost 0 bases, and 17 bases had no gene match. The CDR3 contains 18 residues. Germline CDR1 reads DFQATT; CDR2 reads SNEGSKA (reference sequence). The DNA for the CDR3 is TGCAGTGCTAGAGAGCCCAGCGACAGGGGGCGTTTAGAGGGTACGCAGTATTTT. The encoded protein is CSAREPSDRGRLEGTQYF.

This chain joins TRBV27 and TRBJ2-1; TRBD1 matches 7 bases. From germline, CDR1 is MNHEY and CDR2 SMNVEV (reference sequence). The CDR3 is 14 amino acids. With 5 bases clipped from V and 8 bases from J, the junction kept 9 bases outside the gene matches. The CDR3 reads CASSPRGRPDEQFF. The CDR3 nucleotides read TGTGCCAGCAGTCCGAGGGGGCGCCCAGATGAGCAGTTCTTC.

This clonotype was seen more than once but under ten times. The chain uses TRBV5-5 and TRBJ2-7, with D perhaps matching TRBD1 (5 bases). Trimming removed 1 base from V and 2 bases from J, with 10 bases in between. There are 14 residues in the CDR3. Germline CDR1 and CDR2: SGHKS and YYEKEE (reference sequence). The CDR3 DNA reads TGTGCCAGCAGCTTGTGGCAAGGGGCCTACGAGCAGTACTTC. Its translation is CASSLWQGAYEQYF.

The chain links TRBV18 to TRBJ2-7; weak D call: TRBD2 (5 bases). There are 16 residues in the CDR3. V gave up 0 bases and J gave up 7 bases, with 19 bases separating them. The germline gives CDR1 KGHSH, CDR2 LQKENI. CDR3: CASSPPEFKGPGEQYF. As DNA, the CDR3 is TGTGCCAGCTCACCACCGGAGTTCAAGGGTCCGGGAGAGCAGTACTTC.

The V call is TRBV2, the J call TRBJ2-4; D perhaps matches TRBD1 (5 bases). CDR1 is SNHLY and CDR2 is FYNNEI in the germline V gene. The CDR3 is 12 residues long. Trimming pared 2 bases from V and 15 bases from J, leaving 14 bases between. The CDR3: CASSEQGNPRYF. CDR3 DNA: TGTGCCAGCAGTGAACAGGGCAATCCGAGGTACTTC.

In its sample, this clonotype was seen a few times. The chain employs TRBV19 and TRBJ2-1; D is ambiguous. CDR3 size: 12 residues. Trimming removed 3 bases from V and 4 bases from J, with 4 bases in between. Per the germline V gene, CDR1 is LNHDA and CDR2 is SQIVND (reference sequence). In DNA, the CDR3 is TGTGCCAGTAGTATGGGATACAATGAGCAGTTCTTC. This sequence encodes CASSMGYNEQFF.